These 12 T cell receptor beta chains came from one sample sequenced in a study of T cells in Graves' hyperthyroidism and ophthalmopathy. Authors of the study amplified TCR beta CDR3 regions from RNA transcripts. During a first-round RT-PCR of the TCR CDR3, the HTBI primer set was used. In TCRdb, the multiplex PCR reads were re-called with MiXCR into one record per CDR3 protein. The sample consists of roughly 400,000 distinct CDR3 sequences, around 16% of them appearing once. The sample was blood. These receptors originate from a woman aged 18-35 years with Graves' hyperthyroidism that later progressed to Graves' ophthalmopathy.

This clonotype was recorded many times. The gene calls are TRBV28 and TRBJ1-2, with D possibly being TRBD1 (5 bases). V shed 7 bases and J shed 7 bases, with 13 bases lying between them. Germline-derived CDR1 and CDR2 are MDHEN and SYDVKM. The CDR3 is 12 residues long. This CDR3 reads CASTAGTGGYTF. As DNA, the CDR3 is TGTGCCAGCACCGCCGGGACTGGTGGCTACACCTTC.

V is TRBV6-1 and J is TRBJ1-5; TRBD1 matches at 12 bases. V gave up 7 bases and J gave up 7 bases; unmatched junction bases: 11. The germline V gene encodes CDR1 MNHNS and CDR2 SASEGT. There are 16 residues in the CDR3. As DNA, the CDR3 is TGTGCCAGCACCCCAGAGGGGACAGGGGGCGGGCAGCCCCAGCATTTT. Translating gives CASTPEGTGGGQPQHF.

The CDR3 coding sequence is TGTGCCACCAGTGACGCGCTGGGACAGGGATACTACGAGCAGTACTTC. Protein product: CATSDALGQGYYEQYF. The chain couples TRBV24-1 to TRBJ2-7; the match to TRBD1 covers 9 bases. Germline V gene lookup returns CDR1 KGHDR and CDR2 SFDVKD. The CDR3 is 16 residues long. V was clipped by 4 bases and J by 3 bases; unmatched bases: 9.

This clonotype was counted at least ten times. CDR3 residues: CASNSVGELFF. The DNA for the CDR3 is TGTGCCAGTAACTCCGTCGGGGAGCTGTTTTTT. The chain uses TRBV2 and TRBJ2-2; D not resolved. The V gene lost 9 bases and the J gene lost 7 bases, with 9 bases spanning the gap. Germline CDR1 reads SNHLY; CDR2 reads FYNNEI. The CDR3 consists of 11 residues.

This clonotype was recorded a few times. This chain connects TRBV11-1 to TRBJ2-2; 7 nucleotides align to TRBD1. The J segment lost 1 base and the V segment lost 7 bases, leaving 3 bases of the junction unmatched. The length of the CDR3 is 14 residues. Looked up from germline, CDR1 is SGHAT and CDR2 is FQDESV (reference sequence). CDR3 in amino acids: CASNDRVNTGELFF. The CDR3 nucleotides read TGTGCCAGCAACGACAGGGTGAACACCGGGGAGCTGTTTTTT.

This clonotype was seen many times. The J gene is TRBJ2-6, the V gene TRBV12-3 or TRBV12-4; 9 bases match TRBD1. The CDR3 extends over 18 amino acids. V lost 6 bases, J lost 2 bases, and 11 bases stayed unmatched. The CDR3 is CASRYSGTGLAGANVLTF. CDR3 nucleotide sequence: TGTGCCAGCAGGTACTCCGGGACAGGGCTCGCTGGGGCCAACGTCCTGACTTTC.

This sequence joins TRBV24-1 and TRBJ2-7; D is uncertain. This CDR3 spans 14 amino acids. The V end was cut by 3 bases, the J end by 6 bases, with 14 bases between. Germline V lookup: CDR1 KGHDR, CDR2 SFDVKD. The CDR3 loop is CATSDLGSDAEQYF. CDR3 sequence (DNA): TGTGCCACCAGTGATCTTGGATCGGACGCCGAGCAGTACTTC.

This clonotype was counted many times. Just one base apart from a much larger clone, this may be a read error. The gene calls are TRBV3-1 and TRBJ2-1, with D possibly being TRBD2 (6 bases). Trimming took off 4 bases at V and 11 bases at J, with 12 bases between the two ends. The germline V gene has CDR1 LGHDT and CDR2 YNNKEL (reference sequence). The CDR3 covers 12 residues. CDR3: CASSLRAGKQFF. As DNA, the CDR3 is TGTGCCAGCAGCCTCCGTGCGGGGAAGCAGTTCTTC.

Ten or more counts support this clonotype. The chain carries TRBV12-3 or TRBV12-4 and TRBJ2-1; maybe TRBD1 (5 bases). The germline V and J ends were trimmed by 6 bases and 9 bases, with 18 bases remaining between them. There are 14 residues in the CDR3. The CDR3 coding sequence is TGTGCCAGCAGAGCCTCAGGGATTAGCAGTGAGCAGTTCTTC. It encodes CASRASGISSEQFF.

This clonotype was seen ten or more times. The CDR3 here is CASKLSVGGNQPQHF. The CDR3 DNA sequence: TGTGCCAGCAAACTCTCTGTGGGAGGCAATCAGCCCCAGCATTTT. The chain couples TRBV28 to TRBJ1-5; D call uncertain. The length of the CDR3 is 15 residues. V was cut by 7 bases and J by 2 bases, with 15 bases left in between. CDR1 and CDR2 from the germline V gene are MDHEN and SYDVKM.

The chain joins TRBV7-2 to TRBJ1-3; a weak D match, TRBD1 (6 bases). The V gene lost 7 bases and the J gene lost 6 bases, with 19 bases spanning the gap. Germline V gives CDR1 SGHTA, CDR2 FQGNSA. The CDR3 is 15 residues long. This CDR3 reads CASTRTAQGSNTIYF. The DNA of the CDR3 is TGTGCCAGCACCAGAACTGCACAGGGCTCAAACACCATATATTTT.

This clonotype was recorded many times. The chain links TRBV6-1 to TRBJ2-1, with 9 bases that match TRBD2. V shed 8 bases and J 10 bases; nucleotides not matched to a gene: 12. Germline loops: CDR1 MNHNS, CDR2 SASEGT. CDR3 size: 14 residues. The CDR3 is CASQSGGSSQEQFF. CDR3 nucleotides: TGTGCCAGCCAGAGCGGGGGGTCGTCTCAGGAGCAGTTCTTC.